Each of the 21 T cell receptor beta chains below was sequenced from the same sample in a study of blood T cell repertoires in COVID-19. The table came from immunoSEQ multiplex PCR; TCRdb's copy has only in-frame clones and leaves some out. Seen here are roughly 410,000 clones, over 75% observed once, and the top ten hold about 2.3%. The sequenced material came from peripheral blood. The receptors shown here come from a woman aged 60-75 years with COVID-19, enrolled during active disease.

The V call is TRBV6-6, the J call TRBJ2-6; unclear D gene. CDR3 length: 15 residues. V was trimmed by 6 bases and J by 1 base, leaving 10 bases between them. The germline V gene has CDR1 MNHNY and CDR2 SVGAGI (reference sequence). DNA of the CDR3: TGTGCCAGCAGATTACAGCATTCTGGGGCCAACGTCCTGACTTTC. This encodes CASRLQHSGANVLTF.

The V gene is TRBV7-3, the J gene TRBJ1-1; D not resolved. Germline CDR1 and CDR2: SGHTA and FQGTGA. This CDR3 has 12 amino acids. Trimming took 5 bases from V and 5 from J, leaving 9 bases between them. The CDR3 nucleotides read TGTGCCAGCAGCCAACCGGGAACTGAAGCTTTCTTT. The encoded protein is CASSQPGTEAFF.

The CDR3 DNA reads as TGTGCCAGCAGTAATCAGGGTTTGAACACTGAAGCTTTCTTT. Its translation: CASSNQGLNTEAFF. The gene calls are TRBV2 and TRBJ1-1, with D perhaps matching TRBD1 (5 bases). This CDR3 has 14 residues. The germline V gene encodes CDR1 SNHLY and CDR2 FYNNEI. V was trimmed by 5 bases and J by 0 bases, leaving 10 bases between them.

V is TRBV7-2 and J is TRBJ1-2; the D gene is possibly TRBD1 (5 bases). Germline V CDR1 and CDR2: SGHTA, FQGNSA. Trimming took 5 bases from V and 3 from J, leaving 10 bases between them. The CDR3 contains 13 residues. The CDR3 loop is CASSDGDYYGYTF. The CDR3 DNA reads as TGTGCCAGCAGCGATGGGGACTACTATGGCTACACCTTC.

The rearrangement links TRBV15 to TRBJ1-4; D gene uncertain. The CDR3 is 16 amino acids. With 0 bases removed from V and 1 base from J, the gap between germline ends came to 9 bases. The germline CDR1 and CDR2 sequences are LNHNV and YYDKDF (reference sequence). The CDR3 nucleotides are TGTGCCACCAGCAGAGATAAAGGGAGAACTAATGAAAAACTGTTTTTT. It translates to CATSRDKGRTNEKLFF. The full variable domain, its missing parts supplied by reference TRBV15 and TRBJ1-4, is DAMVIQNPRYQVTQFGKPVTLSCSQTLNHNVMYWYQQKSSQAPKLLFHYYDKDFNNEADTPDNFQSRRPNTSFCFLDIRSPGLGDTAMYLCATSRDKGRTNEKLFFGSGTQLSVL.

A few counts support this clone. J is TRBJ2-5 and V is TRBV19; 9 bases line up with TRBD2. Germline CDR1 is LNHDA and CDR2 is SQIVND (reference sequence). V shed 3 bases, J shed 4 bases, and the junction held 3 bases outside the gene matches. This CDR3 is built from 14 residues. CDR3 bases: TGTGCCAGTAGTATCGGGACTAGCAGAGAGACCCAGTACTTC. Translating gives CASSIGTSRETQYF.

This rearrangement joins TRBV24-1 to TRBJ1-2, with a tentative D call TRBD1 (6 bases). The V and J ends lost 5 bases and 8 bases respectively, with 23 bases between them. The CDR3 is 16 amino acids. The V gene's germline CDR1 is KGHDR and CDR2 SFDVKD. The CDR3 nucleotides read TGTGCCACCAGTGTCCCCGCCCCCACAGGGCCCGGGGGCTACACCTTC. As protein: CATSVPAPTGPGGYTF.

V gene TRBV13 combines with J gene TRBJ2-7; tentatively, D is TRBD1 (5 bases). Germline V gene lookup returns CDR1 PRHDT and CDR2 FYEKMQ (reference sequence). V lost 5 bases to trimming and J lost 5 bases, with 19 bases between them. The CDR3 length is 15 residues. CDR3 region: CASSPQGQAENEQYF. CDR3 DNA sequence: TGTGCCAGCAGCCCCCAGGGTCAGGCTGAGAACGAGCAGTACTTC.

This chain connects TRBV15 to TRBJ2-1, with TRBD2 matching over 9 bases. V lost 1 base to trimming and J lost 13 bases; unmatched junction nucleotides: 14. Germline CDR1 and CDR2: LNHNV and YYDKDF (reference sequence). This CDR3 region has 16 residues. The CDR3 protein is CATSRVAGLALLRQFF. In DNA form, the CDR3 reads TGTGCCACCAGCAGAGTCGCAGGACTAGCGCTGCTCCGCCAGTTCTTC.

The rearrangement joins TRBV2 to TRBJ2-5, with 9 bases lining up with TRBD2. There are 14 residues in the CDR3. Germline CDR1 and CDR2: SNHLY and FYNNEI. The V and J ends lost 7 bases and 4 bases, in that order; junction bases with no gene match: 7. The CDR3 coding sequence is TGTGCCAGCACGGCACTAGCGGGCGTAGAGACCCAGTACTTC. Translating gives CASTALAGVETQYF.

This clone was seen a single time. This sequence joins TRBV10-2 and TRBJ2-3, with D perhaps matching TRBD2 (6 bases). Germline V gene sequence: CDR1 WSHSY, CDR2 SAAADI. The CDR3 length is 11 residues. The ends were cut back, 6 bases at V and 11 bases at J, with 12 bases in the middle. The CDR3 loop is CASRSGTQQYF. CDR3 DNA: TGCGCCAGCAGATCAGGGACTCAGCAGTATTTT.

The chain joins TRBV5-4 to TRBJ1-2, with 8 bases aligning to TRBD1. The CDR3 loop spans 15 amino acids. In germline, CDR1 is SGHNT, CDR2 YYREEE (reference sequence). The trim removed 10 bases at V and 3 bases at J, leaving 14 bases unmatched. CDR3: CAFSTKTGEYYGYTF. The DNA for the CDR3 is TGTGCCTTCAGTACGAAGACAGGGGAGTACTATGGCTACACCTTC.

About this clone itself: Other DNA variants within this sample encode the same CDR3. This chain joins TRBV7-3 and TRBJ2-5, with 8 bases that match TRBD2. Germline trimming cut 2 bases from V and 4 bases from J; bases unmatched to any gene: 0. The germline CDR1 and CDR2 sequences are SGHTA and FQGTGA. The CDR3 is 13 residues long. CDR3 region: CASSLAGGETQYF. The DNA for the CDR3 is TGTGCCAGCAGCTTAGCGGGGGGAGAGACCCAGTACTTC.

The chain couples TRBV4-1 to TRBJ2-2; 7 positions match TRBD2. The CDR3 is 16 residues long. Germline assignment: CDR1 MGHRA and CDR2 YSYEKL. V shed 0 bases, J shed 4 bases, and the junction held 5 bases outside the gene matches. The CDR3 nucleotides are TGCGCCAGCAGCCAAGAGGAGCGACTAGCCACCGGGGAGCTGTTTTTT. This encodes CASSQEERLATGELFF.

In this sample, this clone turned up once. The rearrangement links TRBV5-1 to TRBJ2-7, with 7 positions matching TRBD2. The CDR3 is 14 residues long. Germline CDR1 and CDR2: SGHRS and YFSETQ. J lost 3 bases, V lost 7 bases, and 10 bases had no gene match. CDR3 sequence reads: CASHQPGGSYEQYF. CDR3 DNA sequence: TGCGCCAGCCATCAGCCCGGGGGGAGCTACGAGCAGTACTTC.

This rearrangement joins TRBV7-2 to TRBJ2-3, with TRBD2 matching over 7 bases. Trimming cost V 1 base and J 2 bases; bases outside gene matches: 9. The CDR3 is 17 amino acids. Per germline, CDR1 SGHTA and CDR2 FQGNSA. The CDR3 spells CASSLVYGGSSTDTQYF. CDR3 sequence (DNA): TGTGCCAGCAGCTTAGTTTACGGGGGGTCCTCCACAGATACGCAGTATTTT.

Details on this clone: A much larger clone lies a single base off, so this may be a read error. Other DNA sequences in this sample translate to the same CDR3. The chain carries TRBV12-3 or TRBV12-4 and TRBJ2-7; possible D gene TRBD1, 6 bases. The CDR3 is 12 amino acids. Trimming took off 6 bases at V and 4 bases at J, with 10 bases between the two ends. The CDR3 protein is CASSLQGYEQYF. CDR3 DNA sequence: TGTGCCAGCAGCCTACAGGGATACGAGCAGTACTTC.

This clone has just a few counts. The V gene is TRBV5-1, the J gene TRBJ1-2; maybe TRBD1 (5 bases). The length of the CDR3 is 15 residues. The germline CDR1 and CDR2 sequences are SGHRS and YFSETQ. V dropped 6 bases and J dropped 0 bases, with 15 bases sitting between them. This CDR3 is CASTLGGLTNYGYTF. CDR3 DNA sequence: TGCGCCAGCACCCTCGGGGGACTTACTAACTATGGCTACACCTTC.

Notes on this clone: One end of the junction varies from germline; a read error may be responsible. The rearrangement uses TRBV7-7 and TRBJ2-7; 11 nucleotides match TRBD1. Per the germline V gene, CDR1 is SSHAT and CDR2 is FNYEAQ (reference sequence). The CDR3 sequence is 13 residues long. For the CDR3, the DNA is TGTGCTAGCAGCCCGGACAGGGGGCGCGAGCAGTACTTC. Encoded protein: CASSPDRGREQYF. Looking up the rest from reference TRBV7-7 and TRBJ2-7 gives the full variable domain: GAGVSQSPRYKVTKRGQDVTLRCDPISSHATLYWYQQALGQGPEFLTYFNYEAQPDKSGLPSDRFSAERPEGSISTLTIQRTEQRDSAMYRCASSPDRGREQYFGPGTRLTVT.

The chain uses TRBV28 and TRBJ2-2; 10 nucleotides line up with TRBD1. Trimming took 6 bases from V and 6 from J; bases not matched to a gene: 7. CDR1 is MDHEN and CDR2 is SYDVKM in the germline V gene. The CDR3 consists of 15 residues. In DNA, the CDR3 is TGTGCCAGCAGGACAGGGGGCGCGACCGCCGGGGAGCTGTTTTTT. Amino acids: CASRTGGATAGELFF.

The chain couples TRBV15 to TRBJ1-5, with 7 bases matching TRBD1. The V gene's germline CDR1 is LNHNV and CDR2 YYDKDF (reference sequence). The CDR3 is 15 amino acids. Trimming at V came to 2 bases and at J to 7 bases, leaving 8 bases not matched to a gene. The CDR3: CATSRLTGVPQPQHF. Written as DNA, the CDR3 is TGTGCCACCAGCAGATTAACAGGGGTCCCCCAGCCCCAGCATTTT.